This T cell receptor (beta chain) comes out of a study of PD-1 blockade in classical Hodgkin lymphoma. Relapse was seen in all patients after autologous stem cell transplantation, and brentuximab vedotin exposure was variable. Trimming took off 10 bases at V and 1 base at J, with 17 bases between the two ends. The CDR3 runs 14 residues. The germline V gene has CDR1 SNHLY and CDR2 FYNNEI. Sequenced by immunoSEQ multiplex PCR; TCRdb stores in-frame clones only, minus some. The data hold approximately 99,000 clones, with about 88% observed a single time. Sequences were derived from peripheral blood mononuclear cells (PBMCs), sampled before the second cycle of nivolumab. The clonotype comes from a human donor with classical Hodgkin lymphoma. This chain links TRBV2 with TRBJ2-7; D is unresolved. The CDR3 DNA sequence: TGTGCCACATACAAGGACCTGATGTCCTACGAGCAGTACTTC. Residues: CATYKDLMSYEQYF.